One sample yielded the 30 T cell receptor beta chains listed below, sequenced in a study of blood T cell repertoires in COVID-19. Some clones are missing from TCRdb's copy, which holds only in-frame ones; the method was immunoSEQ multiplex PCR. The sample gives approximately 220,000 clones, approximately 91% of which show up once; roughly 0.7% is in the top ten. Sequencing was done on a sample of peripheral blood. These receptors all stem from a middle-aged man with acute or convalescent COVID-19.

The chain carries TRBV19 and TRBJ1-2; TRBD1 is a possible D gene (5 bases). Trimming left V 7 bases short and J 2 bases short, with 11 bases between. This CDR3 is built from 13 residues. Germline CDR1 LNHDA, CDR2 SQIVND (reference sequence). In DNA, the CDR3 is TGTGCCAGTAAGGGACTGTTAAACTATGGCTACACCTTC. Translating it yields CASKGLLNYGYTF.

The rearrangement uses TRBV2 and TRBJ2-5; 7 bases match TRBD1. CDR3 length equals 13 residues. J lost 7 bases, V lost 4 bases, and 6 bases had no gene match. From germline, CDR1 is SNHLY and CDR2 FYNNEI. The CDR3 here is CASSAVGGGTQYF. The CDR3 nucleotides read TGTGCCAGCAGTGCGGTAGGGGGCGGGACCCAGTACTTC. The full variable domain, rest sourced from reference TRBV2 and TRBJ2-5, is EPEVTQTPSHQVTQMGQEVILRCVPISNHLYFYWYRQILGQKVEFLVSFYNNEISEKSEIFDDQFSVERPDGSNFTLKIRSTKLEDSAMYFCASSAVGGGTQYFGPGTRLLVL.

V is TRBV28 and J is TRBJ2-3; 8 nucleotides align to TRBD1. The germline gives CDR1 MDHEN, CDR2 SYDVKM. The V and J ends lost 5 bases and 0 bases, in that order; junction bases with no gene match: 7. The CDR3 spans 16 residues. CDR3 amino acids: CASSPPGQGSTDTQYF. DNA of the CDR3: TGTGCCAGCAGTCCACCAGGACAGGGAAGCACAGATACGCAGTATTTT.

The J gene is TRBJ1-2, the V gene TRBV15; possible D gene TRBD1, 6 bases. The CDR3 is made up of 17 amino acids. V lost 0 bases, J lost 4 bases, and 18 bases lay in between. Per germline, CDR1 LNHNV and CDR2 YYDKDF (reference sequence). Here the CDR3 DNA reads TGTGCCACCAGCAGAGAAGGGGGACCCTCCGTGGGCTATGGCTACACCTTC. As protein: CATSREGGPSVGYGYTF.

The chain couples TRBV2 to TRBJ2-1; D remains unclear. V was trimmed by 4 bases and J by 3 bases, leaving 7 bases between them. CDR3 length: 13 amino acids. The germline V gene encodes CDR1 SNHLY and CDR2 FYNNEI. The CDR3 nucleotides read TGTGCCAGCAGTGTCATTGTCTACAATGAGCAGTTCTTC. It codes for CASSVIVYNEQFF. Full variable domain (missing parts from reference TRBV2 and TRBJ2-1): EPEVTQTPSHQVTQMGQEVILRCVPISNHLYFYWYRQILGQKVEFLVSFYNNEISEKSEIFDDQFSVERPDGSNFTLKIRSTKLEDSAMYFCASSVIVYNEQFFGPGTRLTVL.

The chain is built from TRBV4-1 and TRBJ1-2, with TRBD1 as a possible D gene (5 bases). V lost 4 bases and J 4 bases, leaving 16 bases between the germline ends. The length of the CDR3 is 15 residues. The germline CDR1 and CDR2 sequences are MGHRA and YSYEKL. The chain's CDR3 is CASSPNLGQGYGYTF. DNA of the CDR3: TGCGCCAGCAGCCCTAACTTGGGGCAGGGCTATGGCTACACCTTC.

CDR3 amino acids: CASSLGDSSNEKLFF. CDR3 coding DNA: TGTGCCAGCAGCTTGGGGGACAGCTCTAATGAAAAACTGTTTTTT. The V gene is TRBV7-9, the J gene TRBJ1-4; 7 nucleotides align to TRBD1. This CDR3 region has 15 residues. CDR1 is SEHNR and CDR2 is FQNEAQ in the germline V gene (reference sequence). V lost 3 bases and J lost 3; bases outside the gene matches: 4.

The chain employs TRBV5-1 and TRBJ2-7; D is unresolved. Trimming pared 0 bases from V and 0 bases from J, leaving 7 bases between. The length of the CDR3 is 14 residues. Germline values: CDR1 SGHRS, CDR2 YFSETQ. The CDR3 DNA follows: TGCGCCAGCAGCTTGGGGTACACCTCCTACGAGCAGTACTTC. Its translation is CASSLGYTSYEQYF.

A word on this clone: This sample includes further DNA sequences coding for the same CDR3. This chain uses TRBV5-1 with TRBJ1-1; D might be TRBD1 (6 bases). V was trimmed by 2 bases and J by 4 bases, leaving 12 bases between them. Germline CDR1 and CDR2: SGHRS and YFSETQ. The length of the CDR3 is 14 residues. The CDR3 protein is CASSLTGGSTEAFF. The DNA of the CDR3 is TGCGCCAGCAGCTTAACTGGGGGCAGCACTGAAGCTTTCTTT. Full variable domain (missing parts from reference TRBV5-1 and TRBJ1-1): KAGVTQTPRYLIKTRGQQVTLSCSPISGHRSVSWYQQTPGQGLQFLFEYFSETQRNKGNFPGRFSGRQFSNSRSEMNVSTLELGDSALYLCASSLTGGSTEAFFGQGTRLTVV.

This sequence joins TRBV7-9 and TRBJ2-3; 8 bases line up with TRBD1. This CDR3 contains 16 residues. Trimming at V came to 2 bases and at J to 4 bases, leaving 8 bases not matched to a gene. Germline-derived CDR1 and CDR2 are SEHNR and FQNEAQ (reference sequence). The DNA of the CDR3 is TGTGCCAGCAGCTTACGAGGACAGGGTCATCCAGATACGCAGTATTTT. This translates into CASSLRGQGHPDTQYF.

The V call is TRBV27, the J call TRBJ2-6; no firm D call. Per germline, CDR1 MNHEY and CDR2 SMNVEV (reference sequence). The CDR3 consists of 14 residues. The V and J ends lost 8 bases and 2 bases respectively, with 10 bases between them. In DNA form, the CDR3 reads TGTGCCAGCCAACTAACTGCTGGGGCCAACGTCCTGACTTTC. Its translation: CASQLTAGANVLTF.

CDR3 protein: CASSIGTGRDIQYF. CDR3 nucleotides: TGTGCCAGTAGTATCGGGACAGGGAGGGACATTCAGTACTTC. This sequence joins TRBV19 and TRBJ2-4; 9 nucleotides match TRBD1. The V gene's germline CDR1 is LNHDA and CDR2 SQIVND (reference sequence). Trimming cost V 3 bases and J 8 bases; bases outside gene matches: 5. This CDR3 has 14 residues. Full variable domain (missing parts from reference TRBV19 and TRBJ2-4): DGGITQSPKYLFRKEGQNVTLSCEQNLNHDAMYWYRQDPGQGLRLIYYSQIVNDFQKGDIAEGYSVSREKKESFPLTVTSAQKNPTAFYLCASSIGTGRDIQYFGAGTRLSVL.

The chain recombines TRBV7-2 with TRBJ2-1, with 9 bases that match TRBD2. The junction had 5 bases not matched to a gene; V was cut back by 5 bases and J by 0 bases. This CDR3 has 16 amino acids. CDR1 is SGHTA, CDR2 FQGNSA, per germline. The CDR3 DNA follows: TGTGCCAGCAGCCTGGGAGCGGGAGGCTCCTACAATGAGCAGTTCTTC. This gives the protein CASSLGAGGSYNEQFF. Together with reference TRBV7-2 and TRBJ2-1, the CDR3 gives the full variable domain: GAGVSQSPSNKVTEKGKDVELRCDPISGHTALYWYRQSLGQGLEFLIYFQGNSAPDKSGLPSDRFSAERTGGSVSTLTIQRTQQEDSAVYLCASSLGAGGSYNEQFFGPGTRLTVL.

This chain connects TRBV6-1 to TRBJ1-1; tentative D call: TRBD1 (5 bases). The V gene's germline CDR1 is MNHNS and CDR2 SASEGT. This CDR3 is 15 amino acids long. V was shortened by 0 bases and J by 4 bases, with 12 bases between the two germline ends. The CDR3 region has the DNA TGTGCCAGCAGTGAAGCGGGGCATCCTATCACTGAAGCTTTCTTT. Translated, it gives CASSEAGHPITEAFF.

The chain carries TRBV9 and TRBJ1-1; D is uncertain. Germline V CDR1 and CDR2: SGDLS, YYNGEE. This CDR3 is 13 amino acids long. With 3 bases removed from V and 6 bases from J, the gap between germline ends came to 12 bases. In nucleotides, the CDR3 is TGTGCCAGCAGCGCGCAGGTTATCTCTGAAGCTTTCTTT. Protein: CASSAQVISEAFF.

J is TRBJ2-1 and V is TRBV27; 10 bases line up with TRBD1. The CDR3 is 15 amino acids. The V gene's germline CDR1 is MNHEY and CDR2 SMNVEV (reference sequence). Unmatched junction bases numbered 4, after V lost 5 bases and J lost 3 bases. The CDR3 sequence is CASSPGTGDYNEQFF. The DNA of the CDR3 is TGTGCCAGCAGTCCCGGGACAGGGGACTACAATGAGCAGTTCTTC.

The chain uses TRBV19 and TRBJ2-1; D not certain. From germline, CDR1 is LNHDA and CDR2 SQIVND (reference sequence). The CDR3 covers 16 residues. Trimming took off 4 bases at V and 4 bases at J, with 17 bases between the two ends. As DNA, the CDR3 is TGTGCCAGTAGTACCCTTTTCCCCTCCCGGTACAATGAGCAGTTCTTC. This translates into CASSTLFPSRYNEQFF.

The chain employs TRBV6-1 and TRBJ1-4; D uncertain. From germline, CDR1 is MNHNS and CDR2 SASEGT. V dropped 1 base and J dropped 5 bases, with 17 bases sitting between them. This CDR3 is built from 17 residues. Here the CDR3 DNA reads TGTGCCAGCAGTGAAGGAGTCGTAGTCCCTTCCAATGAAAAACTGTTTTTT. This codes for CASSEGVVVPSNEKLFF.

The chain employs TRBV7-9 and TRBJ1-2; D remains ambiguous. V was pared by 2 bases and J by 4 bases, with 8 bases between. Germline-derived CDR1 and CDR2 are SEHNR and FQNEAQ (reference sequence). The CDR3 has 13 residues. This CDR3 reads CASSLLGSYGYTF. The CDR3 DNA reads as TGTGCCAGCAGCTTACTAGGGAGCTATGGCTACACCTTC.

This chain joins TRBV10-3 and TRBJ2-7, with D possibly being TRBD1 (5 bases). Germline values: CDR1 ENHRY, CDR2 SYGVKD. V was trimmed by 7 bases and J by 6 bases, leaving 22 bases between them. This CDR3 is 15 amino acids long. The DNA for the CDR3 is TGTGCCATCACCCGGTTGTTAGGGGATTCGTCCGAGCAGTACTTC. This sequence encodes CAITRLLGDSSEQYF.

The V call is TRBV6-6, the J call TRBJ1-6, with D possibly matching TRBD1 (6 bases). V was trimmed by 5 bases and J by 7 bases, leaving 18 bases between them. CDR1 is MNHNY, CDR2 SVGAGI, per germline (reference sequence). The CDR3 runs 16 residues. The CDR3 bases are TGTGCCAGCAGTCTGTCCTCAGGGACACCGAATTCACCCCTCCACTTT. Residues: CASSLSSGTPNSPLHF.

The chain has TRBV28 and TRBJ1-2, with 7 nucleotides matching TRBD1. CDR3 length: 15 residues. Germline lookup yields CDR1 MDHEN and CDR2 SYDVKM. V shed 1 base, J shed 2 bases, and the junction held 4 bases outside the gene matches. CDR3 nucleotide sequence: TGTGCCAGCAGTTTATTAGGGACAGTCAACTATGGCTACACCTTC. It translates to CASSLLGTVNYGYTF.

V gene TRBV27 combines with J gene TRBJ1-2; TRBD1 might be the D (6 bases). Germline-derived CDR1 and CDR2 are MNHEY and SMNVEV (reference sequence). The CDR3 is 14 amino acids. Trimming cost V 3 bases and J 2 bases, with 10 bases left between them. The DNA of the CDR3 is TGTGCCAGCAGTTTGACCGGGACAAACTATGGCTACACCTTC. It encodes CASSLTGTNYGYTF.

The chain joins TRBV7-9 to TRBJ2-7; 8 nucleotides match TRBD1. Losses at the gene ends were 4 bases for V and 2 bases for J; bases not matched to a gene: 4. Germline lookup yields CDR1 SEHNR and CDR2 FQNEAQ (reference sequence). The CDR3 contains 14 residues. CDR3 in DNA: TGTGCCAGCAGCTGGGGACAGGACCCCTACGAGCAGTACTTC. Translating gives CASSWGQDPYEQYF.

The CDR3 reads CASSLTLGVSGNTIYF. DNA for the CDR3: TGTGCCAGCAGCTTAACCCTAGGGGTCTCTGGAAACACCATATATTTT. The chain links TRBV7-2 to TRBJ1-3, with D possibly being TRBD1 (5 bases). CDR1 is SGHTA, CDR2 FQGNSA, per germline. This CDR3 is 16 amino acids long. V lost 2 bases to trimming and J lost 0 bases, with 11 bases between them. Variable domain in full (rest from reference TRBV7-2 and TRBJ1-3): GAGVSQSPSNKVTEKGKDVELRCDPISGHTALYWYRQSLGQGLEFLIYFQGNSAPDKSGLPSDRFSAERTGGSVSTLTIQRTQQEDSAVYLCASSLTLGVSGNTIYFGEGSWLTVV.

The gene calls are TRBV29-1 and TRBJ2-7; TRBD2 matches at 16 bases. The germline CDR1 and CDR2 sequences are SQVTM and ANQGSEA. Unmatched junction bases numbered 13, after V lost 7 bases and J lost 4 bases. The CDR3 is 17 amino acids. The CDR3: CSALGTSGRAIGYEQYF. In nucleotides, the CDR3 is TGCAGCGCCCTAGGGACTAGCGGGAGGGCCATAGGTTACGAGCAGTACTTC.

This clone was found a few times. The chain recombines TRBV28 with TRBJ2-2, with D possibly matching TRBD1 (6 bases). Germline-derived CDR1 and CDR2 are MDHEN and SYDVKM. This CDR3 spans 15 amino acids. The germline V and J ends were trimmed by 2 bases and 3 bases, with 10 bases remaining between them. The CDR3 sequence is CASSLGTLDTGELFF. CDR3 coding DNA: TGTGCCAGCAGTTTAGGGACACTTGACACCGGGGAGCTGTTTTTT.

The chain carries TRBV25-1 and TRBJ2-1; TRBD2 matches 10 bases. The CDR3 sequence is 17 residues long. Germline V gives CDR1 MGHDK, CDR2 SYGVNS. Trimming took 4 bases from V and 8 from J; bases not matched to a gene: 14. The CDR3 region has the DNA TGTGCCAGCAGTGGACACAATCTAGCGGGAGTAATCGATGAGCAGTTCTTC. It encodes CASSGHNLAGVIDEQFF.

The chain links TRBV7-6 to TRBJ2-2; D may be TRBD2 (6 bases). V dropped 1 base and J dropped 3 bases, with 12 bases sitting between them. Germline V gene data show CDR1 as SGHVS and CDR2 as FNYEAQ. The CDR3 consists of 16 residues. DNA for the CDR3: TGTGCCAGCAGCTTAGGCGCCGGGAGCGACACCGGGGAGCTGTTTTTT. It codes for CASSLGAGSDTGELFF.

The gene calls are TRBV28 and TRBJ1-1, with a possible D match to TRBD1 (6 bases). This CDR3 comprises 14 residues. V was trimmed by 11 bases and J by 1 base, leaving 17 bases between them. Germline loops: CDR1 MDHEN, CDR2 SYDVKM. The chain's CDR3 is CACRDIKGNTEAFF. The CDR3 DNA sequence: TGTGCCTGCCGGGACATCAAGGGGAACACTGAAGCTTTCTTT.